This T cell receptor beta chain is from a study of blood T cell repertoires in COVID-19. At the level of the study: Samples came from the United States, Italy and Spain, spanning acute and convalescent COVID-19.

Per the original data handling: It was from reference gene primer amplification that nucleated cell counts were estimated. TCRdb's table, derived via immunoSEQ multiplex PCR, lists solely in-frame clones and lacks some. From that table come the V and J calls and clone size; the DNA was used to work out D and trimming. The table has 110,000 or so clones, about 85% seen once; the top ten hold approximately 5%. During active infection, Seattle patients enrolled and were then monitored through disease. Source material: peripheral blood. The clonotype comes from a woman aged 60-75 years with COVID-19, enrolled during active disease.

The CDR3 is CASSGWVDSSYEQYF. The DNA for the CDR3 is TGTGCCAGCAGTGGGTGGGTGGACAGCTCCTACGAGCAGTACTTC. The chain employs TRBV25-1 and TRBJ2-7; TRBD1 might be the D (6 bases). Trimming took 4 bases from V and 0 from J, leaving 13 bases between them. The CDR3 is 15 amino acids. In germline, CDR1 is MGHDK, CDR2 SYGVNS.